This TCR beta chain was sequenced during a study of T cells after yellow fever vaccination. TCRdb reanalysed the 5' RACE reads using MiXCR and keeps one entry per CDR3 protein. Among more than 55,000 distinct CDR3 sequences listed, approximately 7% were seen once. This clonotype was counted at least ten times. Its antigen is undetermined. Whole-study results and caveats: Weaker, the secondary response had a peak occurring faster, on day 5 versus 15. Most primary-vaccination clones reappeared after the booster (about 97% CD4, about 87% CD8).

Trimming cost V 7 bases and J 6 bases, with 26 bases left between them. The CDR3 loop spans 17 amino acids. In germline, CDR1 is MNHEY, CDR2 SVGEGT. The sample in question was CD8+ T cells sorted from PBMCs, obtained 15 days after the yellow fever booster vaccination. The genes are TRBV6-2 or TRBV6-3 and TRBJ2-3, with a weak D call TRBD2 (6 bases). This TCR was sampled from a man aged 25-40 years who received the YFV17D yellow fever vaccine. The DNA for the CDR3 is TGTGCCAGCACCCCCGGATGGGGAGGAGTCAGGGCGGATACGCAGTATTTT. Translating gives CASTPGWGGVRADTQYF.